This T cell receptor (beta chain) came from a study of identical twins. TCRdb re-called the 5' RACE reads with MiXCR, one entry per CDR3 protein. This sample has 750,000 to 950,000 distinct CDR3 sequences; around 12% occur once, and the top ten carry about 1.5%. Notes on the study in general: Weaker excess twin sharing was seen among beta out-of-frame sequences. An excess of low generation probability was shown by twin-shared out-of-frame alpha sequences. With abundant cord blood beta clonotypes, insertions were fewer; memory repertoires showed no such pattern. Modeled out-of-frame TCR alpha sharing in monozygotic twins fell below observed levels.

The CDR3 totals 16 residues. Losses at the gene ends were 5 bases for V and 1 base for J; bases not matched to a gene: 8. Comment on this clonotype: Its antigen is still unknown.

The same sample was also studied in work on yellow fever vaccine responses in identical twins.

The chain joins TRBV12-3 or TRBV12-4 to TRBJ2-7, with 10 bases lining up with TRBD2. The receptor was derived from a woman younger than 30 in good health. The source material was PBMCs. As DNA, the CDR3 is TGTGCCAGCAGTAGACCTAGCGGGAGAATTTCCTACGAGCAGTACTTC. Translating gives CASSRPSGRISYEQYF.